Given below is one T cell receptor beta chain in context. V lost 0 bases and J 9 bases, leaving 18 bases between the germline ends. Germline CDR1 and CDR2: LNHNV and YYDKDF (reference sequence). CDR3 length: 16 amino acids. Exclusion followed for patients with uncontrolled infection, other autoimmune disease, pregnancy or lactation. Authors of the study amplified TCR beta CDR3 regions from RNA transcripts. HTBI primers drove first-round RT-PCR of the TCR CDR3. TCRdb redid the calling of the multiplex PCR reads with MiXCR, one entry per CDR3 protein. The table shows around 420,000 distinct CDR3 sequences, with about 15% occurring only once. This sample was taken from a study of T cells in Graves' hyperthyroidism and ophthalmopathy.

This receptor was taken from a woman aged 18 to 35 with Graves' hyperthyroidism. The source material was blood. This chain joins TRBV15 and TRBJ1-5; tentative D call: TRBD1 (5 bases). This chain's CDR3 is CATSRDQGSASWPQHF. In DNA form, the CDR3 reads TGTGCCACCAGCAGAGATCAGGGCTCGGCCTCCTGGCCCCAGCATTTT. The complete variable domain, with remaining parts taken from reference TRBV15 and TRBJ1-5, reads DAMVIQNPRYQVTQFGKPVTLSCSQTLNHNVMYWYQQKSSQAPKLLFHYYDKDFNNEADTPDNFQSRRPNTSFCFLDIRSPGLGDTAMYLCATSRDQGSASWPQHFGDGTRLSIL.